The rows below give T cell receptor beta chains drawn from one sample of a study of metastatic and nonmetastatic thyroid tumors. TCRdb redid the clone calls on the PCR reads using MiXCR. Of 20,000 to 25,000 clones listed, roughly 9.7% are singletons. The sequenced sample consisted of blood. These receptors all come from a female donor with papillary thyroid cancer or a benign thyroid nodule (not recorded which). Some clones in this sample may be carry-over from other donors' samples. The CDR3 runs from the conserved cysteine through the conserved F or W. Fields, in order: CDR3 length, V gene, J gene, clone size, D gene, CDR3 DNA, CDR3 protein. A D gene is named only where the DNA matches it firmly. Clone size is stated in some rows and not others, as once, few, many or a class when expanded.

>13|TRBV6-1|TRBJ2-3|many|.
TGTGCCAGCAGTGAGATAGTCACAGATACGCAGTATTTT
CASSEIVTDTQYF
>16|TRBV5-1|TRBJ1-2|many|TRBD1
TGCGCCAGCAGCACCGACAGACAGGGGGGAAGCTATGGCTACACCTTC
CASSTDRQGGSYGYTF
>13|TRBV15|TRBJ2-3|many|.
TGTGCCACCAGCAGAGACCACACAGATACGCAGTATTTT
CATSRDHTDTQYF
>15|TRBV10-3|TRBJ2-5|few|.
TGTGCCAGAGCGGATCCGCGTGGGGTGGGGGAGACCCAGTACTTC
CARADPRGVGETQYF
>14|TRBV12-3/TRBV12-4|TRBJ2-1|many|TRBD2
TGTGCCAGCAGCTCCCCCGGGAGGACTAATGAGCAGTTCTTC
CASSSPGRTNEQFF
>16|TRBV7-9|TRBJ2-1|many|.
TGTGCCAGCAGCTCCCTCGCCGATGCCTCCTACAATGAGCAGTTCTTC
CASSSLADASYNEQFF
>13|TRBV6-1|TRBJ1-5|many|.
TGTGCCAGCAGTTGGGGGCTGGGTCAGCCCCAGCATTTT
CASSWGLGQPQHF
>15|TRBV12-3/TRBV12-4|TRBJ1-1|many|.
TGTGCCAGCAGTACACAGGATTTTGGGAACACTGAAGCTTTCTTT
CASSTQDFGNTEAFF
>12|TRBV2|TRBJ1-2|many|.
TGTGCCACCTTACTGCGCTTCTATGGCTACACCTTC
CATLLRFYGYTF
>14|TRBV3-1|TRBJ2-7|many|TRBD2
TGTGCCAGCAGCCCCCAGCGGGAGGTATCCGAGCAGTACTTC
CASSPQREVSEQYF
>13|TRBV20-1|TRBJ1-1|many|TRBD1
TGCAGTGCTAGACCACCTGGGACAGTGGAAGCTTTCTTT
CSARPPGTVEAFF
>15|TRBV7-9|TRBJ1-3|many|.
TGTGCCAGCAGCTTAGCCGGGACGTCTAAGCGATCCATATATTTT
CASSLAGTSKRSIYF
>17|TRBV20-1|TRBJ1-2|.|.
TGCAGTGCTAGAGTAGGAGTTTTAGGACAGATGAGGATCGGCTACACCTTC
CSARVGVLGQMRIGYTF
>15|TRBV20-1|TRBJ2-1|many|TRBD2
TGCAGTGCTAGAGTTTCTAGCGGGAGTACCTATGAGCAGTTCTTC
CSARVSSGSTYEQFF
>16|TRBV5-1|TRBJ2-3|many|TRBD2
TGCGCCAGCAGCGCGGGACTAGCGGGAGGGACGGATACGCAGTATTTT
CASSAGLAGGTDTQYF
>18|TRBV12-3/TRBV12-4|TRBJ2-1|.|.
TGTGCCAGCAGCAAATGGGCCGGGAGCCAGGGAACCTACAATGAGCAGTTCTTC
CASSKWAGSQGTYNEQFF
>15|TRBV6-2/TRBV6-3|TRBJ2-1|medium-sized|.
TGTGCCAGCAGCAAAAGAGCGGTAACCTACAATGAGCAGTTCTTC
CASSKRAVTYNEQFF
>13|TRBV28|TRBJ1-2|medium-sized|.
TGTGCCAGCAGTCCAAGCTTCGGCTATGGCTACACCTTC
CASSPSFGYGYTF
>13|TRBV18|TRBJ1-5|.|.
TGTGCCAGCTCACCAGGTCAGAATCAGCCCCGGCATTTT
CASSPGQNQPRHF
>15|TRBV27|TRBJ1-5|many|TRBD1
TGTGCCAGCAGTACCGGGACAGGGGGCTTGCAGCCCCAGCATTTT
CASSTGTGGLQPQHF
>14|TRBV6-1|TRBJ1-2|.|TRBD1
TGTGCCAGCAGTCTGTGGACAGGAGGCTATGGCTACACCTTC
CASSLWTGGYGYTF
>15|TRBV27|TRBJ1-5|.|TRBD1
TGTGCCAGCAGTTTACAGGGGGCTATCAATCAGCCCCAACATTTT
CASSLQGAINQPQHF
>14|TRBV6-1|TRBJ2-1|many|.
TGTGCCAGCAGCGCAACCGGACAATACAATGAGCAGCTCTTC
CASSATGQYNEQLF
>13|TRBV5-1|TRBJ2-7|.|TRBD1
TGCGCCAGCAGCTTGGGGACAGGGGACGAGCAGTACTTC
CASSLGTGDEQYF
>15|TRBV27|TRBJ1-1|many|TRBD1
TGTGCCAGCAGTTGGACAGGGAACATGAACACTGAAGCTTTCTTT
CASSWTGNMNTEAFF
>15|TRBV29-1|TRBJ1-2|many|.
TGCAGCGTTGAAGGACTTGAGGACAGCCACGATGGCTACACCTTC
CSVEGLEDSHDGYTF
>15|TRBV10-3|TRBJ2-2|many|TRBD2
TGTGCCAACTACGGGGGGGGTACGAACACCGGGGAGCTGTTTTTT
CANYGGGTNTGELFF
>18|TRBV18|TRBJ2-7|.|.
TGTGCCAGCTCACCAAGGGTACAGCCGATCTCGAGCTCCTACGAGCAGTACTTC
CASSPRVQPISSSYEQYF